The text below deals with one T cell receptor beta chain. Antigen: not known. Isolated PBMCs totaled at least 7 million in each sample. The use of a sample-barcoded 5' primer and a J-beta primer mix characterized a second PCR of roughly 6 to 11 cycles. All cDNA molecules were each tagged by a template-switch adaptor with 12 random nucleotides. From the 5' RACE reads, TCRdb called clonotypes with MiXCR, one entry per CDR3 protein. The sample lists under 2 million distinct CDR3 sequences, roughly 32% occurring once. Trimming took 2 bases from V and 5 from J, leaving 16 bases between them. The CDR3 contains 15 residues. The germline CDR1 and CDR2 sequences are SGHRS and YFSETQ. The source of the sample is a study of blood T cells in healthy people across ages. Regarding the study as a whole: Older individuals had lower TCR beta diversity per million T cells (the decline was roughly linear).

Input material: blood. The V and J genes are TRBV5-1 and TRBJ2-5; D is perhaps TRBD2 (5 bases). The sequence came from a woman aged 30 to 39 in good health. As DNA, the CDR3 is TGCGCCAGCAGCTTAATGGGAAGCGGTGGGGAGACCCAGTACTTC. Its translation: CASSLMGSGGETQYF.